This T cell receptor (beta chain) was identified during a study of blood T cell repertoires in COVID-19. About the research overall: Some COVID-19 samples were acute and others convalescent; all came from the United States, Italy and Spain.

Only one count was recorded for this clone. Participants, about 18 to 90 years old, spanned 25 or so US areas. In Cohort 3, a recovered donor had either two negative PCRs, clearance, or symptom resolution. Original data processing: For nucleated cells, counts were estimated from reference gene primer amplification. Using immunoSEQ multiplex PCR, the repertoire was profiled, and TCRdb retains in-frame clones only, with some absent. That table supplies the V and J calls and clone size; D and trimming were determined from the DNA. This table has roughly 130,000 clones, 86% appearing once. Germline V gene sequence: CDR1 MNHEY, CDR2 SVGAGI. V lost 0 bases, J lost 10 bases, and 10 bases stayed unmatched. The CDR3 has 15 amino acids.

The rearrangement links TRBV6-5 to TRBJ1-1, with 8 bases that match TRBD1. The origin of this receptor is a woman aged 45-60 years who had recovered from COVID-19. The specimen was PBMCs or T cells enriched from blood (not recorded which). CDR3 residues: CASSYSDRATWGAFF. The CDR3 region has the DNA TGTGCCAGCAGTTACTCGGACAGGGCGACATGGGGAGCTTTCTTT.